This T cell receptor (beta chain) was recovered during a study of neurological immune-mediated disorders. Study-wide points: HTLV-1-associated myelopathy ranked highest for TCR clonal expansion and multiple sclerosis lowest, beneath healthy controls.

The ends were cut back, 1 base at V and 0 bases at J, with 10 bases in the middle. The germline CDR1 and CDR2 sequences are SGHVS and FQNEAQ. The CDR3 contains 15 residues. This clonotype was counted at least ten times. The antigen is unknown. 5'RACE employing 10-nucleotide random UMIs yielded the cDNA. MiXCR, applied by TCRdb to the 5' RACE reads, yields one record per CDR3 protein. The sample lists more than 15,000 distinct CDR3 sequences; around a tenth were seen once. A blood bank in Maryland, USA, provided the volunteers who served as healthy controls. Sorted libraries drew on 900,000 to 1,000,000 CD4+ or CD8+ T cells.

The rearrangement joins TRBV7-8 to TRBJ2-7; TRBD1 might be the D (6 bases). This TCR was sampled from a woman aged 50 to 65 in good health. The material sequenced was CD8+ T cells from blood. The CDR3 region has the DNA TGTGCCAGCAGCTTAGGGCCAGGGGACTCCTACGAGCAGTACTTC. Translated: CASSLGPGDSYEQYF. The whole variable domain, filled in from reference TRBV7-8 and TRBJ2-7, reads GAGVSQSPRYKVAKRGQDVALRCDPISGHVSLFWYQQALGQGPEFLTYFQNEAQLDKSGLPSDRFFAERPEGSVSTLKIQRTQQEDSAVYLCASSLGPGDSYEQYFGPGTRLTVT.